This T cell receptor (beta chain) was documented in a study of T-cell reconstitution after alpha-beta-depleted transplantation in children. V lost 4 bases, J lost 7 bases, and 21 bases lay in between. CDR3 length: 15 amino acids. Per the germline V gene, CDR1 is SGHRS and CDR2 is YFSETQ. A library of TCRbeta sequences, prepared with unique molecular identifiers, was generated. TCRdb re-analysed the PCR reads in MiXCR, keeping a single row per CDR3 protein. This table holds 500,000 or so distinct CDR3 sequences, around a third found once. The sequences come from PBMCs from the stem cell graft donor, collected from the stem cell graft. The receptor was isolated from a human donor who donated a stem cell graft to a child with aplastic anemia. The chain couples TRBV5-1 to TRBJ2-7, with a weak D call TRBD1 (5 bases). CDR3 in amino acids: CASSLGRGSPEEQYF. The CDR3 DNA is TGCGCCAGCAGCCTGGGGCGTGGGTCCCCTGAGGAGCAGTACTTC.